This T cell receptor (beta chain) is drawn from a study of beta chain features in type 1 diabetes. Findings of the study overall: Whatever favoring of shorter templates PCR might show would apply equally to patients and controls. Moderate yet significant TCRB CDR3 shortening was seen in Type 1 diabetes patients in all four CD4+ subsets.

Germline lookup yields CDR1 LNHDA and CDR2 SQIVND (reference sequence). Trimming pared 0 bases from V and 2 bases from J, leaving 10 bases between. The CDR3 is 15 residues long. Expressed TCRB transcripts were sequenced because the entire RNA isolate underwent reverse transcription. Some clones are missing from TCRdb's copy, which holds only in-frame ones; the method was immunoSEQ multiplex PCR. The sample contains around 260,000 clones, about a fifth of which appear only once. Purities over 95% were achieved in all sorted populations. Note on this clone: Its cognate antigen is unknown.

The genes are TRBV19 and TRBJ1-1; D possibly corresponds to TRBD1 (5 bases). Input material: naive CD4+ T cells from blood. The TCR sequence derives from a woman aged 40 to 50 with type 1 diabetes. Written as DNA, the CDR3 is TGTGCCAGTAGTATAGATTGGCAGGGCAACACTGAAGCTTTCTTT. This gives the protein CASSIDWQGNTEAFF.